Only a few counts were recorded for the clone carrying this TCR beta chain. This sample is part of a study of molecular identifiers for immune sequencing clone quantification. For the study at large: Replicate experiments divided RNA from 20,000 or 100,000 naive CD8 cells into five parts and sequenced four.

V was cut by 7 bases and J by 0 bases, with 14 bases left in between. The CDR3 loop spans 15 amino acids. CDR1 SNHLY and CDR2 FYNNEI come from the germline V gene. In the sort, naive CD8 T cells were defined as CD8+CD4-CCR7+CD45RA+. Using its own MiXCR run on the PCR reads, TCRdb lists one record per CDR3 protein. Of approximately 500,000 distinct CDR3 sequences in the sample, 20% to 25% were seen once. The material sequenced was naive CD8+ T cells from blood, with Jurkat cell RNA spiked in. The subset denotes: FACS-sorted CD8+CD4-CCR7+CD45RA+ naive T cells. The rearrangement links TRBV2 to TRBJ2-3; perhaps TRBD1 as D (5 bases). This TCR derives from a human donor in good health. Some libraries in this study had Jurkat cell RNA spiked in. In nucleotides, the CDR3 is TGTGCCAGCAAGCAGGGCTCAACTAGCACAGATACGCAGTATTTT. It translates to CASKQGSTSTDTQYF.